This passage covers 13 T cell receptor beta chains from one sample sequenced in a study of technical replicates of blood from a few donors. Profiled with immunoSEQ multiplex PCR; TCRdb holds only in-frame clones, not every one. The sample has over 60,000 clones, around 93% seen once. What was sequenced was T cells isolated from PBMCs. Every receptor here comes from a human donor in good health.

The J gene is TRBJ1-2, the V gene TRBV9, with a possible D match to TRBD1 (6 bases). V gave up 3 bases and J gave up 8 bases, with 14 bases separating them. The germline V gene has CDR1 SGDLS and CDR2 YYNGEE. CDR3 length equals 13 residues. The CDR3 region has the DNA TGTGCCAGCAGCGGGAACAGGGTCGACGGCTACACCTTC. Translation gives CASSGNRVDGYTF.

The genes are TRBV28 and TRBJ1-4, with D tentatively TRBD1 (5 bases). The germline gives CDR1 MDHEN, CDR2 SYDVKM. V was clipped by 8 bases and J by 11 bases, with 15 bases between them. The CDR3 runs 12 residues. CDR3 loop: CASLQGRDKLFF. Here the CDR3 DNA reads TGTGCCAGCCTCCAGGGAAGAGATAAACTGTTTTTT.

The chain is built from TRBV5-6 and TRBJ2-1; 8 nucleotides line up with TRBD1. Trimming took 4 bases from V and 8 from J; bases not matched to a gene: 8. In germline, CDR1 is SGHDT, CDR2 YYEEEE. The CDR3 length is 14 residues. As DNA, the CDR3 is TGTGCCAGCAGCCAAGGACAGGGATGGCATGAGCAGTTCTTC. As protein: CASSQGQGWHEQFF.

This sequence joins TRBV28 and TRBJ2-7; D is undetermined. The CDR3 covers 14 residues. Trimming left V 4 bases short and J 2 bases short, with 12 bases between. Germline V gene lookup returns CDR1 MDHEN and CDR2 SYDVKM. In DNA, the CDR3 is TGTGCCAGCAGTTACCCCCTAGTCCCCTACGAGCAGTACTTC. The encoded protein is CASSYPLVPYEQYF.

Only one count was recorded for this clone. The chain has TRBV5-6 and TRBJ1-3; tentative D call: TRBD1 (6 bases). There are 14 residues in the CDR3. Germline CDR1 and CDR2: SGHDT and YYEEEE. Trimming stripped 8 bases from V and 0 bases from J, with 12 bases between. CDR3 bases: TGTGCCAGTACCGGGACAAACTCTGGAAACACCATATATTTT. This codes for CASTGTNSGNTIYF. The full variable domain, its missing parts supplied by reference TRBV5-6 and TRBJ1-3, is DAGVTQSPTHLIKTRGQQVTLRCSPKSGHDTVSWYQQALGQGPQFIFQYYEEEERQRGNFPDRFSGHQFPNYSSELNVNALLLGDSALYLCASTGTNSGNTIYFGEGSWLTVV.

The genes are TRBV5-4 and TRBJ2-7; 9 bases align to TRBD2. Germline V gives CDR1 SGHNT, CDR2 YYREEE (reference sequence). The CDR3 totals 15 residues. Trimming at V came to 0 bases and at J to 2 bases, leaving 3 bases not matched to a gene. The CDR3 sequence: CASSLAGGRAYEQYF. CDR3 coding DNA: TGTGCCAGCAGCTTGGCCGGCGGGAGGGCCTACGAGCAGTACTTC.

The chain is built from TRBV5-4 and TRBJ1-2, with 7 bases identical to TRBD1. The V gene's germline CDR1 is SGHNT and CDR2 YYREEE (reference sequence). V lost 5 bases to trimming and J lost 6 bases; unmatched junction nucleotides: 13. The CDR3 sequence is 15 residues long. In DNA, the CDR3 is TGTGCCAGCAGTATGACAGGGTTGGGTATGCATGGCTACACCTTC. The encoded protein is CASSMTGLGMHGYTF.

V and J are TRBV6-1 and TRBJ2-7; weak D call: TRBD1 (6 bases). CDR3 length: 14 amino acids. Between the trimmed V and J ends, which lost 6 bases and 12 bases, there was a span of 24 bases. Germline V gene data show CDR1 as MNHNS and CDR2 as SASEGT. In DNA form, the CDR3 reads TGTGCCAGCAGGGAAACCGGGACAACCTCTAAAACGTACTTC. Amino acid sequence: CASRETGTTSKTYF.

The chain carries TRBV9 and TRBJ2-2, with TRBD1 identical over 8 bases. The V gene's germline CDR1 is SGDLS and CDR2 YYNGEE. Trimming at V came to 3 bases and at J to 3 bases, leaving 4 bases not matched to a gene. There are 15 residues in the CDR3. CDR3 nucleotide sequence: TGTGCCAGCAGCGGTAGACAGGGGCACACCGGGGAGCTGTTTTTT. It is translated as CASSGRQGHTGELFF.

V gene TRBV19 combines with J gene TRBJ2-2; 7 bases agree with TRBD1. The CDR3 spans 14 residues. With V trimmed by 6 bases and J by 0 bases, 1 base remained unmatched. CDR1 is LNHDA and CDR2 is SQIVND in the germline V gene (reference sequence). The CDR3 is CASRDRANTGELFF. The CDR3 DNA follows: TGTGCCAGTAGAGACAGGGCGAACACCGGGGAGCTGTTTTTT. The full variable domain, completed using reference TRBV19 and TRBJ2-2, is DGGITQSPKYLFRKEGQNVTLSCEQNLNHDAMYWYRQDPGQGLRLIYYSQIVNDFQKGDIAEGYSVSREKKESFPLTVTSAQKNPTAFYLCASRDRANTGELFFGEGSRLTVL.

This CDR3 is CASSDFTGTSTDTQYF. CDR3 sequence (DNA): TGTGCCAGCAGTGATTTCACCGGGACAAGCACAGATACGCAGTATTTT. The chain employs TRBV6-1 and TRBJ2-3; the D gene is possibly TRBD1 (6 bases). The germline V and J ends were trimmed by 3 bases and 0 bases, with 13 bases remaining between them. The CDR3 spans 16 residues. CDR1 and CDR2 (germline): MNHNS, SASEGT.

The rearrangement uses TRBV18 and TRBJ1-1, with D possibly matching TRBD1 (5 bases). V dropped 0 bases and J dropped 1 base, with 6 bases sitting between them. CDR1 and CDR2 (germline): KGHSH, LQKENI. The CDR3 length is 14 residues. DNA for the CDR3: TGTGCCAGCTCACCACCACAGGCGAACACTGAAGCTTTCTTT. This gives the protein CASSPPQANTEAFF. Full variable domain (remainder filled in from reference TRBV18 and TRBJ1-1): NAGVMQNPRHLVRRRGQEARLRCSPMKGHSHVYWYRQLPEEGLKFMVYLQKENIIDESGMPKERFSAEFPKEGPSILRIQQVVRGDSAAYFCASSPPQANTEAFFGQGTRLTVV.

The CDR3 nucleotides are TGTGCCAGCAGCAGGGGACAGGGAAGGGTTGAAGCTTTCTTT. Translating gives CASSRGQGRVEAFF. V is TRBV9 and J is TRBJ1-1; 9 nucleotides line up with TRBD1. This CDR3 region has 14 residues. In germline, CDR1 is SGDLS, CDR2 YYNGEE. V gave up 4 bases and J gave up 7 bases; unmatched junction bases: 8.